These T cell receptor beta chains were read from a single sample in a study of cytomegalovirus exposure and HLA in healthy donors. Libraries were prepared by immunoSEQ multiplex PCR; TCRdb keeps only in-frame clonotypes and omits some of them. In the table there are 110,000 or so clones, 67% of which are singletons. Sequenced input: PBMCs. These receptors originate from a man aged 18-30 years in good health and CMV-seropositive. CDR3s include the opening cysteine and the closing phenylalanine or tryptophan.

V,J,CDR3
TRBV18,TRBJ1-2,CASSPGTDHGYTF
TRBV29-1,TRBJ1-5,CSVVPGTGEGPQHF
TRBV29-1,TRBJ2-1,CSVVRLAGGLPTYNEQFF
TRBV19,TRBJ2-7,CASSPGWGGSYEQYF
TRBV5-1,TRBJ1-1,CASSVTVNTEAFF
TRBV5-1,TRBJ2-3,CASVGLAIDTQYF
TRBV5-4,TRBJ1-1,CASTYQDRLNTEAFF
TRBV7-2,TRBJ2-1,CASKGGRDEQFF
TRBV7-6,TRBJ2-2,CASSLQGSGELFF
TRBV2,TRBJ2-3,CASSGGWGRRGTHSTDTQYF
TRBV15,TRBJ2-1,CATSRVRGNEQFF
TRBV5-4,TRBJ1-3,CASSRGYGNTIYF
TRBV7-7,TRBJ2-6,CASSPGTAPGANVLTF
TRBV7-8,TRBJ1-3,CASSLVDSRNTIYF
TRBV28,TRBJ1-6,CASLLGASNSPLHF
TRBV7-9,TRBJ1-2,CASSPTGGDYGYTF
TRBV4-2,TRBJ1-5,CASSQAGVQPQHF
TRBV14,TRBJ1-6,CASSHGDRQLYNSPLHF